This T cell receptor beta chain originates from a study of blood T cell repertoires in COVID-19. There are 13 residues in the CDR3. The germline gives CDR1 SGHTA, CDR2 FQGNSA. The V end was cut by 0 bases, the J end by 2 bases, with 4 bases between. Sequencing used immunoSEQ multiplex PCR; TCRdb keeps in-frame clones, though not all of them. The data show 60,000 to 80,000 clones, with 80% to 95% seen just once and about 5.4% held by the top ten. The chain links TRBV7-2 to TRBJ2-5; D gene unclear. Sequencing was done on a sample of peripheral blood. The sequence derives from a human donor in a cohort sampled during active COVID-19. CDR3 sequence reads: CASSLARQETQYF. CDR3 nucleotide sequence: TGTGCCAGCAGCTTAGCCAGGCAAGAGACCCAGTACTTC. Full variable domain (outside the CDR3, taken from reference TRBV7-2 and TRBJ2-5): GAGVSQSPSNKVTEKGKDVELRCDPISGHTALYWYRQSLGQGLEFLIYFQGNSAPDKSGLPSDRFSAERTGGSVSTLTIQRTQQEDSAVYLCASSLARQETQYFGPGTRLLVL.